What follows describes a single TCR beta chain. What this receptor recognizes is not known. At one end, the junction sequence differs from germline, possibly due to a read error. The sample's treatment or condition label is to be understood as: live attenuated yellow fever vaccine strain. PBMCs were isolated from peripheral blood using a standard Ficoll-Paque protocol. Dynabeads CD4 and CD8 positive selection kits were used to isolate CD4 and CD8 T-cell fractions. TriZol was used to extract RNA from bulk PBMCs, CD4 and CD8 fractions, and dextramer-positive and dextramer-negative fractions. Looking up the germline V gene yields CDR1 MNHEY and CDR2 SVGAGI. The CDR3 sequence holds 15 residues, the cysteine and phenylalanine included. The sequence is cut down to CDR3 DNA, 45 bases in frame from base 1. TCR cDNA was made using 5'RACE template switching, a step that added a universal primer site and unique molecular identifiers. cDNA synthesis was primed from both the TCR alpha and TCR beta constant segments. Libraries were amplified in two PCR steps, with sample barcodes and sequencing adapters added in the second step. Libraries were sequenced on Illumina HiSeq 2500 (2x100 bp) or NovaSeq (2x150 bp). The authors' pipeline ran thus. Reads were demultiplexed and collapsed into UMI consensus sequences with MIGEC, and V(D)J alignment was performed with MiXCR. Vaccine-responding clonotypes were defined with edgeR using replicate PBMC samples, requiring FDR below 0.01 and a log2 fold change above 5 up to day 15. CD4 or CD8 identity was assigned to each bulk clonotype according to whether the clonotype was present at higher abundance in the sequenced CD4 repertoire or the sequenced CD8 repertoire. TCRdb passed the public sequencing reads through fastp at Q25 and MiXCR, retaining productive beta sequences. All rows with the same CDR3 protein become a single entry with the most common DNA and genes. Clone size and V and J calls follow TCRdb, not the original study. The sample table shows over 150,000 distinct CDR3 sequences, and under 7.5% are seen once. The biggest ten clones account for roughly 2.5% of the sample.

These data come from a study of T cells after yellow fever vaccination (dated by TCRdb to the late 2010s). At the level of the whole study: The SMART-Seq v4 Ultra Low Input RNA kit was used to prepare libraries from fractions with low cell numbers. To follow T-cell clones before and after both primary and booster YFV17D yellow fever vaccination, bulk TCR alpha and beta repertoires underwent longitudinal sequencing. Two healthy male donors, one aged 18 to 30 and one aged 30 to 40 years, made up the cohort. Blood was collected at multiple timepoints before and after primary and secondary immunization, and bulk PBMC replicates and cell subsets were isolated. Study-wide findings and limitations: The secondary T-cell response was found to be weaker but faster than the primary response, with a peak reached on day 5 rather than on day 15. FACS-sorted repertoires could contain abundant contaminating clonotypes from the bulk population, so computational filtering was required. The study included only a couple of donors, which limits how far the findings can be generalized. After the booster, most clones that had expanded after primary vaccination were detected again (about 95% of CD4 and around nine tenths of CD8), suggesting broad maintenance of memory. A small fraction of clonotypes showed up in both the CD4 and CD8 compartments, probably as a result of convergent recombination.

The receptor's source is a man younger than 30 who received the YFV17D yellow fever vaccine. The V gene is TRBV6-5 and the J gene is TRBJ2-5; no D gene is confidently identified. The sample consisted of CD4+ T cells sorted from PBMCs, taken roughly 5 days after the first yellow fever vaccination. The CDR3 loop reads CVSSYDRFRQETQYF. The sequenced DNA is TGTGTCAGCAGTTACGATCGCTTTCGCCAAGAGACCCAGTACTTC.